Presented here are 28 T cell receptor beta chains from one specimen sequenced in a study of cytomegalovirus exposure and HLA in healthy donors. The PCR contained 60 Vbeta and 13 Jbeta primers. Libraries were prepared by immunoSEQ multiplex PCR; TCRdb keeps only in-frame clonotypes and omits some of them. Of 130,000 to 150,000 clones listed, roughly 83% are singletons. Material for sequencing was PBMCs. All receptors derive from a female donor in good health and CMV-seronegative.

The chain couples TRBV5-6 to TRBJ1-4; 11 positions agree with TRBD1. This CDR3 spans 14 amino acids. V was pared by 5 bases and J by 10 bases, with 7 bases of the junction left unmatched. Germline V gene lookup returns CDR1 SGHDT and CDR2 YYEEEE. This chain's CDR3 is CASSSGTGGGKLFF. As DNA, the CDR3 is TGTGCCAGCAGTTCCGGGACAGGGGGAGGAAAACTGTTTTTT.

The rearrangement joins TRBV2 to TRBJ2-7, with a weak D call TRBD1 (6 bases). Germline CDR1 reads SNHLY; CDR2 reads FYNNEI. CDR3 size: 11 residues. V gave up 7 bases and J gave up 6 bases, with 10 bases separating them. CDR3 bases: TGTGCCAGCACCCCAGGGGCCGAGCAGTACTTC. It specifies CASTPGAEQYF.

CDR3 residues: CASSLSGTGALSGNGYTF. The CDR3 bases are TGTGCCAGTAGCCTGTCCGGAACAGGAGCCCTTTCTGGGAATGGCTACACCTTC. The rearrangement uses TRBV19 and TRBJ1-2; tentative D call: TRBD1 (5 bases). CDR3 length equals 18 residues. CDR1 and CDR2 from the germline V gene are LNHDA and SQIVND (reference sequence). Deletions cut 6 bases from V and 6 bases from J, with 29 bases between.

The chain is built from TRBV12-5 and TRBJ2-3, with a weak D call TRBD2 (5 bases). Looked up from germline, CDR1 is LGHNT and CDR2 is FRNRAP. V lost 5 bases to trimming and J lost 5 bases, with 14 bases between them. The CDR3 spans 14 residues. The CDR3 reads CASGPPLREDTQYF. CDR3 DNA sequence: TGTGCTAGTGGTCCTCCCCTCCGGGAAGATACGCAGTATTTT.

This sequence joins TRBV29-1 and TRBJ1-2; 11 positions match TRBD1. This CDR3 has 13 residues. V lost 6 bases and J lost 5; bases outside the gene matches: 5. From germline, CDR1 is SQVTM and CDR2 ANQGSEA. The CDR3 loop reads CSVPGQGEYGYTF. In DNA form, the CDR3 reads TGCAGCGTCCCGGGACAGGGGGAGTATGGCTACACCTTC.

This chain links TRBV15 with TRBJ1-3; D may be TRBD1 (5 bases). The CDR3 has 16 residues. Deletions cut 0 bases from V and 2 bases from J, with 11 bases between. The germline V gene has CDR1 LNHNV and CDR2 YYDKDF (reference sequence). The chain's CDR3 is CATSRDQGPTGNTIYF. DNA for the CDR3: TGTGCCACCAGCAGAGATCAGGGTCCAACTGGAAACACCATATATTTT.

The rearrangement links TRBV9 to TRBJ2-7, with 7 bases matching TRBD1. Germline assignment: CDR1 SGDLS and CDR2 YYNGEE. V lost 2 bases and J lost 4; bases outside the gene matches: 6. This CDR3 is built from 14 residues. The CDR3 protein is CASSVSGTEYEQYF. The CDR3 region has the DNA TGTGCCAGCAGCGTGTCCGGGACAGAGTACGAGCAGTACTTC. The complete variable domain, with remaining parts taken from reference TRBV9 and TRBJ2-7, reads DSGVTQTPKHLITATGQRVTLRCSPRSGDLSVYWYQQSLDQGLQFLIQYYNGEERAKGNILERFSAQQFPDLHSELNLSSLELGDSALYFCASSVSGTEYEQYFGPGTRLTVT.

This clone occurred once. V and J are TRBV5-1 and TRBJ2-2, with 7 nucleotides matching TRBD1. Unmatched junction bases numbered 10, after V lost 3 bases and J lost 2 bases. The CDR3 consists of 17 residues. The germline gives CDR1 SGHRS, CDR2 YFSETQ. The CDR3 is CASSSPRGGANTGELFF. The CDR3 nucleotides read TGCGCCAGCAGCTCCCCGAGAGGGGGCGCCAACACCGGGGAGCTGTTTTTT.

The chain links TRBV30 to TRBJ2-1, with no clear D. Trimming removed 2 bases at V and 6 bases at J, with 8 bases between. CDR1 and CDR2 (germline): GTSNPN, SVGIG (reference sequence). CDR3 length: 12 amino acids. Here the CDR3 reads CAWSLSANEQFF. DNA for the CDR3: TGTGCCTGGAGTCTAAGCGCCAATGAGCAGTTCTTC.

The V gene is TRBV7-2, the J gene TRBJ2-1, with 8 bases aligning to TRBD2. CDR3 size: 17 residues. Germline CDR1 is SGHTA and CDR2 is FQGNSA. V lost 3 bases, J lost 9 bases, and 16 bases stayed unmatched. The CDR3: CASSLYEAGGPGSEQFF. In DNA form, the CDR3 reads TGTGCCAGCAGCTTGTATGAGGCGGGAGGCCCGGGGAGTGAGCAGTTCTTC. Complete variable domain (other parts from reference TRBV7-2 and TRBJ2-1): GAGVSQSPSNKVTEKGKDVELRCDPISGHTALYWYRQSLGQGLEFLIYFQGNSAPDKSGLPSDRFSAERTGGSVSTLTIQRTQQEDSAVYLCASSLYEAGGPGSEQFFGPGTRLTVL.

In regard to this clone: The germline gene is not matched at one end of the junction; a read error may be the cause. This chain joins TRBV13 and TRBJ2-3; 8 bases agree with TRBD2. This CDR3 is 15 amino acids long. Germline V gene lookup returns CDR1 PRHDT and CDR2 FYEKMQ (reference sequence). The DNA of the CDR3 is TGTGCCAGCAGCCCCCTTGGGAGCGGGAGACCCTCAAGGCATTTT. Its protein product is CASSPLGSGRPSRHF.

The rearrangement uses TRBV28 and TRBJ1-5, with TRBD1 identical over 8 bases. Germline V gene data show CDR1 as MDHEN and CDR2 as SYDVKM. There are 17 residues in the CDR3. With 6 bases clipped from V and 11 bases from J, the junction kept 21 bases outside the gene matches. CDR3 sequence (DNA): TGTGCCAGCAGCCCCCGATTGGGGCAGGGGGCAGGGGAGGCCCAGCATTTT. It is translated as CASSPRLGQGAGEAQHF.

The rearrangement links TRBV9 to TRBJ1-1; D is possibly TRBD1 (5 bases). V shed 8 bases and J shed 2 bases, with 28 bases lying between them. Germline CDR1 reads SGDLS; CDR2 reads YYNGEE. This CDR3 has 18 residues. The CDR3: CASMSTRTNETVNTEAFF. In DNA form, the CDR3 reads TGTGCCAGTATGTCGACCCGTACCAACGAGACAGTTAACACTGAAGCTTTCTTT.

The V call is TRBV6-5, the J call TRBJ2-4, with D possibly matching TRBD1 (5 bases). The CDR3 loop spans 14 amino acids. Trimming removed 6 bases at V and 7 bases at J, with 16 bases between. Germline V gene lookup returns CDR1 MNHEY and CDR2 SVGAGI. The CDR3 region has the DNA TGTGCCAGCAGCAACAGGCCTAAGGAGAACATTCAGTACTTC. Amino acids: CASSNRPKENIQYF.

This clone was detected only a few times. V usage is TRBV19 and J usage is TRBJ1-3; D call uncertain. Germline-derived CDR1 and CDR2 are LNHDA and SQIVND (reference sequence). This CDR3 contains 13 residues. The V end was cut by 3 bases, the J end by 4 bases, with 7 bases between. The CDR3 DNA follows: TGTGCCAGTAGTATCCGGGGAGGAAACACCATATATTTT. Translated, it gives CASSIRGGNTIYF.

The V call is TRBV2, the J call TRBJ2-7; D is possibly TRBD2 (5 bases). Trimming removed 7 bases at V and 2 bases at J, with 6 bases between. Germline values: CDR1 SNHLY, CDR2 FYNNEI. The CDR3 is 11 residues long. Written as DNA, the CDR3 is TGTGCCAGCACGGGAACCTACGAGCAGTACTTC. It codes for CASTGTYEQYF.

The chain combines TRBV10-3 with TRBJ1-2, with a weak D call TRBD1 (5 bases). CDR3 length: 11 amino acids. Germline CDR1 ENHRY, CDR2 SYGVKD. V lost 2 bases to trimming and J lost 7 bases, with 5 bases between them. The chain's CDR3 is CAISERGGYTF. The CDR3 DNA reads as TGTGCCATCAGTGAGAGGGGTGGCTACACCTTC.

The rearrangement uses TRBV9 and TRBJ2-7; no clear D gene. The CDR3 loop spans 14 amino acids. The V end lost 2 bases, the J end lost 4 bases, and 13 bases lay between the germline ends. Per the germline V gene, CDR1 is SGDLS and CDR2 is YYNGEE. CDR3 amino acids: CASSVRSDGYEQYF. Written as DNA, the CDR3 is TGTGCCAGCAGCGTTAGGAGCGACGGGTACGAGCAGTACTTC.

This chain uses TRBV7-2 with TRBJ2-5; possibly TRBD2 for D (6 bases). The CDR3 runs to 13 residues. The V end lost 0 bases, the J end lost 4 bases, and 6 bases lay between the germline ends. Germline CDR1 SGHTA, CDR2 FQGNSA. The CDR3 spells CASSLAGRETQYF. The CDR3 DNA sequence: TGTGCCAGCAGCTTAGCCGGGAGAGAGACCCAGTACTTC. Looking up the rest from reference TRBV7-2 and TRBJ2-5 gives the full variable domain: GAGVSQSPSNKVTEKGKDVELRCDPISGHTALYWYRQSLGQGLEFLIYFQGNSAPDKSGLPSDRFSAERTGGSVSTLTIQRTQQEDSAVYLCASSLAGRETQYFGPGTRLLVL.

The V and J genes are TRBV7-6 and TRBJ2-5; TRBD2 might be the D (7 bases). This CDR3 region has 16 residues. Trimming took off 2 bases at V and 7 bases at J, with 20 bases between the two ends. Germline V gives CDR1 SGHVS, CDR2 FNYEAQ. The CDR3 DNA reads as TGTGCCAGCAGCTTAAGGGGGGGCTTACCCAGAGGGACCCAGTACTTC. Its translation is CASSLRGGLPRGTQYF.

The chain combines TRBV15 with TRBJ2-5, with 7 bases fitting TRBD2. This CDR3 contains 16 residues. Germline-derived CDR1 and CDR2 are LNHNV and YYDKDF (reference sequence). The trim removed 3 bases at V and 5 bases at J, leaving 12 bases unmatched. CDR3 protein: CATSSESTGGEETQYF. CDR3 nucleotide sequence: TGTGCCACCAGCAGTGAATCAACGGGGGGTGAGGAGACCCAGTACTTC.

The CDR3 is CASSLASGSADTQYF. The CDR3 DNA follows: TGTGCCAGCAGCTTGGCAAGCGGGAGTGCAGATACGCAGTATTTT. The chain has TRBV5-6 and TRBJ2-3; 8 bases map to TRBD2. CDR1 SGHDT and CDR2 YYEEEE come from the germline V gene. The CDR3 extends over 15 amino acids. V shed 0 bases and J 4 bases; nucleotides not matched to a gene: 4.

A word on this clone: The junction differs from germline at one of its ends, possibly a read error. The rearrangement uses TRBV11-3 and TRBJ2-5; D is ambiguous. The CDR3 has 14 residues. Germline-derived CDR1 and CDR2 are SGHNT and YENEEA. CDR3: CASSLRGSQQTQYF. As DNA, the CDR3 is TGTGCCAGCAGCTTAAGAGGTTCCCAACAGACCCAGTACTTC.

The chain couples TRBV11-2 to TRBJ2-1; possibly TRBD2 for D (5 bases). Germline CDR1 is SGHAT and CDR2 is FQNNGV. The germline V and J ends were trimmed by 4 bases and 5 bases, with 12 bases remaining between them. The CDR3 loop spans 14 amino acids. This chain's CDR3 is CASSWRTDNNEQFF. CDR3 nucleotide sequence: TGTGCCAGCAGCTGGCGGACTGATAACAATGAGCAGTTCTTC.

The rearrangement joins TRBV9 to TRBJ1-6, with a tentative D call TRBD1 (6 bases). The CDR3 sequence is 16 residues long. Trimming took off 0 bases at V and 2 bases at J, with 9 bases between the two ends. Germline loops: CDR1 SGDLS, CDR2 YYNGEE. The CDR3 sequence: CASSVGGGPYNSPLHF. CDR3 in DNA: TGTGCCAGCAGCGTAGGCGGGGGGCCCTATAATTCACCCCTCCACTTT. Variable domain in full (rest from reference TRBV9 and TRBJ1-6): DSGVTQTPKHLITATGQRVTLRCSPRSGDLSVYWYQQSLDQGLQFLIQYYNGEERAKGNILERFSAQQFPDLHSELNLSSLELGDSALYFCASSVGGGPYNSPLHFGNGTRLTVT.

V gene TRBV10-3 combines with J gene TRBJ2-3, with no clear D. The CDR3 totals 12 residues. V gave up 9 bases and J gave up 2 bases, with 9 bases separating them. Germline V gives CDR1 ENHRY, CDR2 SYGVKD. For the CDR3, the DNA is TGTGCCATTGGGCCCTACACAGATACGCAGTATTTT. Translated, it gives CAIGPYTDTQYF.

This chain connects TRBV7-2 to TRBJ1-2; tentative D call: TRBD1 (5 bases). Between the trimmed V and J ends, which lost 1 base and 8 bases, there was a span of 11 bases. Germline CDR1 SGHTA, CDR2 FQGNSA. This CDR3 has 13 amino acids. The CDR3 reads CASSLGDYWGYTF. Written as DNA, the CDR3 is TGTGCCAGCAGCTTAGGGGACTACTGGGGCTACACCTTC.

The chain couples TRBV10-3 to TRBJ1-2; no firm D call. Per germline, CDR1 ENHRY and CDR2 SYGVKD. The CDR3 loop spans 14 amino acids. V dropped 4 bases and J dropped 8 bases, with 17 bases sitting between them. The CDR3 spells CAISVGSPGEGYTF. As DNA, the CDR3 is TGTGCCATCAGTGTGGGTAGTCCGGGAGAAGGCTACACCTTC.